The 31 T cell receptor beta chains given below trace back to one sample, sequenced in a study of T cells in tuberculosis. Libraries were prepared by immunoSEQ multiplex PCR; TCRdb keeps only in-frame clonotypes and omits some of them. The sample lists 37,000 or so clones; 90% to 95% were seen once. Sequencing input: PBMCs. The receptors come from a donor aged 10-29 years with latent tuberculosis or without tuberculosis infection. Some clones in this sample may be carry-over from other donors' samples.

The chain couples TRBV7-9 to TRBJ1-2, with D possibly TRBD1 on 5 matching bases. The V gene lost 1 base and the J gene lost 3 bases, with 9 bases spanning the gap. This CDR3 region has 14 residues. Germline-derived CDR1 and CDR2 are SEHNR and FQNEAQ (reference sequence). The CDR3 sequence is CASSLVGRDYGYTF. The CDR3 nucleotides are TGTGCCAGCAGCTTAGTTGGCAGGGACTATGGCTACACCTTC. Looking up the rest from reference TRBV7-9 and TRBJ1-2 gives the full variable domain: DTGVSQNPRHKITKRGQNVTFRCDPISEHNRLYWYRQTLGQGPEFLTYFQNEAQLEKSRLLSDRFSAERPKGSFSTLEIQRTEQGDSAMYLCASSLVGRDYGYTFGSGTRLTVV.

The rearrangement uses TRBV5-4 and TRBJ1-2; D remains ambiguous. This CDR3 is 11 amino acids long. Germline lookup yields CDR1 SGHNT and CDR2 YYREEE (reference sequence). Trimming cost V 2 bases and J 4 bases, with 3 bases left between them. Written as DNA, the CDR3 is TGTGCCAGCAGCTTCAGCTATGGCTACACCTTC. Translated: CASSFSYGYTF.

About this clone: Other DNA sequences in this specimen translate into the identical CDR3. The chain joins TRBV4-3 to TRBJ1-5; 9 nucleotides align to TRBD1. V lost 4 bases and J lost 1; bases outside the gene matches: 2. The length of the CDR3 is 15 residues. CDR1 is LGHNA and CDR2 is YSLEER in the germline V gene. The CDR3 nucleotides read TGCGCCAGCAGCCTCGGGACAGGGAGCAATCAGCCCCAGCATTTT. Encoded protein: CASSLGTGSNQPQHF.

Here the CDR3 DNA reads TGTGCCAGCAGCCGTGGTGGGAATAGCGGGGGGGCAGTCGGCGGGGAGCTGTTTTTT. Translating gives CASSRGGNSGGAVGGELFF. The V gene is TRBV5-4, the J gene TRBJ2-2; 11 bases are a match to TRBD2. The CDR3 loop spans 19 amino acids. Germline CDR1 and CDR2: SGHNT and YYREEE (reference sequence). Germline trimming cut 4 bases from V and 7 bases from J; bases unmatched to any gene: 18.

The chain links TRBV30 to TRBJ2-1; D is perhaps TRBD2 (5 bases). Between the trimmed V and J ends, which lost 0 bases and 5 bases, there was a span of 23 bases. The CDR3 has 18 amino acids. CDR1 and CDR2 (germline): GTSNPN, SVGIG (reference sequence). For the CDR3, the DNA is TGTGCCTGGAGTGTAGACATGCTAATCGGGGTCTCGAACAATGAGCAGTTCTTC. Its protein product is CAWSVDMLIGVSNNEQFF. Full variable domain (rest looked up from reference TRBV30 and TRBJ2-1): SQTIHQWPATLVQPVGSPLSLECTVEGTSNPNLYWYRQAAGRGLQLLFYSVGIGQISSEVPQNLSASRPQDRQFILSSKKLLLSDSGFYLCAWSVDMLIGVSNNEQFFGPGTRLTVL.

The CDR3 nucleotides read TGTGCCAGCGCAGGACAGGGGGCAATCAATGAGCAGTTCTTC. Encoded protein: CASAGQGAINEQFF. This chain links TRBV25-1 with TRBJ2-1; TRBD1 aligns across 11 bases. CDR3 length: 14 residues. Germline V gene data show CDR1 as MGHDK and CDR2 as SYGVNS. V shed 8 bases and J 6 bases; nucleotides not matched to a gene: 6.

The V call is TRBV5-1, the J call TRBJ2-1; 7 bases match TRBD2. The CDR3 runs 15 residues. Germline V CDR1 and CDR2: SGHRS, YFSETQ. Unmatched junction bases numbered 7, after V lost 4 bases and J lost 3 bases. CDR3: CASSAPGGSYNEQFF. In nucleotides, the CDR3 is TGCGCCAGCAGCGCACCGGGGGGTAGCTACAATGAGCAGTTCTTC. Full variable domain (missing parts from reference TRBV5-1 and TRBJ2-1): KAGVTQTPRYLIKTRGQQVTLSCSPISGHRSVSWYQQTPGQGLQFLFEYFSETQRNKGNFPGRFSGRQFSNSRSEMNVSTLELGDSALYLCASSAPGGSYNEQFFGPGTRLTVL.

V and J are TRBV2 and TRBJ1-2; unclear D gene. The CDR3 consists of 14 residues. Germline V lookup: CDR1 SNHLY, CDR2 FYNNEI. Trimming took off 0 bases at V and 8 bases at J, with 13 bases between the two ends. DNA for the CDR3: TGTGCCAGCAGTGAAGCGGGAGGGATCGGCGGCTACACCTTC. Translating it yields CASSEAGGIGGYTF.

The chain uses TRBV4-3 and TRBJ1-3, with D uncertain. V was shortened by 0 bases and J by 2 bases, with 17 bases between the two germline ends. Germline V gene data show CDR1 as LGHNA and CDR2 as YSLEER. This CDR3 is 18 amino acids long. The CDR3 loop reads CASSQDSLAGFTGNTIYF. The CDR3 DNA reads TGCGCCAGCAGCCAAGATTCTTTAGCGGGTTTCACTGGAAACACCATATATTTT.

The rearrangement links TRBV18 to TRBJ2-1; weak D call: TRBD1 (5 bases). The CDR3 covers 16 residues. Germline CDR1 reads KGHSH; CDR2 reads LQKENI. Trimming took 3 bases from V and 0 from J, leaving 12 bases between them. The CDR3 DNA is TGTGCCAGCTCACCCCGCAGGGCAGTCTCCTACAATGAGCAGTTCTTC. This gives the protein CASSPRRAVSYNEQFF.

CDR3 nucleotide sequence: TGCGCCAGCAGCCAACGAGGACAGGAAAACTATGGCTACACCTTC. Translating gives CASSQRGQENYGYTF. The chain recombines TRBV4-3 with TRBJ1-2, with 7 positions matching TRBD1. J gave up 2 bases and V 2 bases, and 5 bases lay outside the gene matches. The CDR3 spans 15 residues. The V gene's germline CDR1 is LGHNA and CDR2 YSLEER.

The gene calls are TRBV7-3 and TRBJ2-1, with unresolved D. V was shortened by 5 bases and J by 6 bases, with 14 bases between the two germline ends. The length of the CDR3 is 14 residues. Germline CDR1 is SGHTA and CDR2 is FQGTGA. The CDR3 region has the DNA TGTGCCAGCAGCCTCAACGTAGCTGGCAATGAGCAGTTCTTC. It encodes CASSLNVAGNEQFF. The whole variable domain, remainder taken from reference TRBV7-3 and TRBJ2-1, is GAGVSQTPSNKVTEKGKYVELRCDPISGHTALYWYRQSLGQGPEFLIYFQGTGAADDSGLPNDRFFAVRPEGSVSTLKIQRTERGDSAVYLCASSLNVAGNEQFFGPGTRLTVL.

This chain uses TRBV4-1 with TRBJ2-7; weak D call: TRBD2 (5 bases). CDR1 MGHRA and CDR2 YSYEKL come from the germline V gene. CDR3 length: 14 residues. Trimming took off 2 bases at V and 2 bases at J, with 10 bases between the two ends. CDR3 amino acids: CASSQNPGTYEQYV. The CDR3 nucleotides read TGCGCCAGCAGCCAAAACCCGGGAACCTACGAGCAGTACGTC.

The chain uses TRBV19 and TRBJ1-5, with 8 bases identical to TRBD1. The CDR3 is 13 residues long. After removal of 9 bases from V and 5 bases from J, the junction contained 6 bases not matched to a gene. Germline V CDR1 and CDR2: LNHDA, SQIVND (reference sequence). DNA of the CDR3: TGTGCCAGCAGACAGGGGTATGATCAGCCCCAGCATTTT. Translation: CASRQGYDQPQHF.

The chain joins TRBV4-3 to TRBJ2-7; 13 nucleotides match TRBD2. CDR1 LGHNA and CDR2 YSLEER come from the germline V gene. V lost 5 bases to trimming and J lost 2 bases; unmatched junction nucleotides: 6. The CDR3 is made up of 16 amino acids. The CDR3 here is CASSGVGLAGTYEQYF. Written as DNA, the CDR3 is TGCGCCAGCAGCGGGGTGGGACTAGCGGGGACCTACGAGCAGTACTTC.

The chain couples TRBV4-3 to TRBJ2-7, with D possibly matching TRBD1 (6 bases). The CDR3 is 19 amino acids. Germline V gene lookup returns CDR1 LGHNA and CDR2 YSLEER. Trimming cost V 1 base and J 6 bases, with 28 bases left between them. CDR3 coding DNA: TGCGCCAGCAGCCAAGTAAATCAGAGGGGTGAGAACAGGGCGGGCGAGCAGTACTTC. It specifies CASSQVNQRGENRAGEQYF.

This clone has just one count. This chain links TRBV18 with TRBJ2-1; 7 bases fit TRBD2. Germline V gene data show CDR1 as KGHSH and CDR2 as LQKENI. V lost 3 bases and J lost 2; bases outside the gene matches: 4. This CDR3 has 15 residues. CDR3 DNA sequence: TGTGCCAGCTCACCGCGGGGGTTCGCCTACAATGAGCAGTTCTTC. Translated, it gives CASSPRGFAYNEQFF. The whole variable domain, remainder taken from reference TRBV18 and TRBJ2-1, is NAGVMQNPRHLVRRRGQEARLRCSPMKGHSHVYWYRQLPEEGLKFMVYLQKENIIDESGMPKERFSAEFPKEGPSILRIQQVVRGDSAAYFCASSPRGFAYNEQFFGPGTRLTVL.

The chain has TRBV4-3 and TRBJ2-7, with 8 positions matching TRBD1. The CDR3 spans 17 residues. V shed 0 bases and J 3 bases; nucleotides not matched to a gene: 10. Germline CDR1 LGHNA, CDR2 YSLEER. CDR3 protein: CASSQDSLGQGLYEQYF. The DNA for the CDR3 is TGCGCCAGCAGCCAAGATAGTCTAGGACAGGGACTCTACGAGCAGTACTTC.

The CDR3 sequence is CASSLGLAGGPAGELFF. Written as DNA, the CDR3 is TGTGCCAGCAGCCTGGGCTTAGCGGGGGGGCCCGCCGGGGAGCTGTTTTTT. The chain joins TRBV5-6 to TRBJ2-2; 11 bases align to TRBD2. The CDR3 extends over 17 amino acids. The junction had 11 bases not matched to a gene; V was cut back by 4 bases and J by 6 bases. Germline loops: CDR1 SGHDT, CDR2 YYEEEE. The whole variable domain, remainder taken from reference TRBV5-6 and TRBJ2-2, is DAGVTQSPTHLIKTRGQQVTLRCSPKSGHDTVSWYQQALGQGPQFIFQYYEEEERQRGNFPDRFSGHQFPNYSSELNVNALLLGDSALYLCASSLGLAGGPAGELFFGEGSRLTVL.

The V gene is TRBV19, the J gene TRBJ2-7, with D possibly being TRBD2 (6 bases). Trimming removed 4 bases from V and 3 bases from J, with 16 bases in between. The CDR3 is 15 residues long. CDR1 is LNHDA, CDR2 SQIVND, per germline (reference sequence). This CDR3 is CASSTEEGAFYEQYF. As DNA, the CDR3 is TGTGCCAGTAGTACCGAGGAGGGTGCGTTCTACGAGCAGTACTTC. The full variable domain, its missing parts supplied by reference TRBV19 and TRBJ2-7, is DGGITQSPKYLFRKEGQNVTLSCEQNLNHDAMYWYRQDPGQGLRLIYYSQIVNDFQKGDIAEGYSVSREKKESFPLTVTSAQKNPTAFYLCASSTEEGAFYEQYFGPGTRLTVT.

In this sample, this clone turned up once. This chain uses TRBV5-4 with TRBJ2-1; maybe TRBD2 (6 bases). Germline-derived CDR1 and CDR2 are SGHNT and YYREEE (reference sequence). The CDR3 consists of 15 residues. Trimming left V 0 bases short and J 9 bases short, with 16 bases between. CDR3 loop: CASSLDPGLQGEQFF. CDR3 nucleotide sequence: TGTGCCAGCAGCTTGGATCCGGGACTCCAGGGTGAGCAGTTCTTC.

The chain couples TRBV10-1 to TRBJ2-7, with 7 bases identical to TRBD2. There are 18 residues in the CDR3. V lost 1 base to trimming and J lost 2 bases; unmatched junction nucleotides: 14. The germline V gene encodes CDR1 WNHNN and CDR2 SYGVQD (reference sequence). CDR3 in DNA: TGCGCCAGCAGTGAGTGGCGCCCGGGGGTGCGGGGGACCTACGAGCAGTACTTC. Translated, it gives CASSEWRPGVRGTYEQYF.

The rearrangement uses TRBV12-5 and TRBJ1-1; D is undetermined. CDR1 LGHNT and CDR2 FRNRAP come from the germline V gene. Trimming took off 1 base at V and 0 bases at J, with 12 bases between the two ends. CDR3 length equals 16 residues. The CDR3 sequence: CASGLDRGTMNTEAFF. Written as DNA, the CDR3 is TGTGCTAGTGGTTTGGACCGGGGAACAATGAACACTGAAGCTTTCTTT.

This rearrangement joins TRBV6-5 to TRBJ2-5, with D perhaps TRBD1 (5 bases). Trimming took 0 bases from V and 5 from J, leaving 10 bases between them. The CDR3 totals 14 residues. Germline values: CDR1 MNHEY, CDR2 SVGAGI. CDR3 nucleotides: TGTGCCAGCAGTTACTCTAGGGGTGGTGAGACCCAGTACTTC. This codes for CASSYSRGGETQYF.

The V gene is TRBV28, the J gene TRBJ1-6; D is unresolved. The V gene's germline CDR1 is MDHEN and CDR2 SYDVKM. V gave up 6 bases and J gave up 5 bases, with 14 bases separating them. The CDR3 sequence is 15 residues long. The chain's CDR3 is CASRGSGGNNSPLHF. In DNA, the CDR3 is TGTGCCAGCAGGGGTTCGGGAGGAAATAATTCACCCCTCCACTTT.

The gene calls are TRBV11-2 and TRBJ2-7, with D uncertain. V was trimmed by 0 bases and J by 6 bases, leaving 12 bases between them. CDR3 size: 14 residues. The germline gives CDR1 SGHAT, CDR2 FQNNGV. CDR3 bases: TGTGCCAGCAGCTTAGAGGTGGCAGGTAGCGAGCAGTACTTC. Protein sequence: CASSLEVAGSEQYF.

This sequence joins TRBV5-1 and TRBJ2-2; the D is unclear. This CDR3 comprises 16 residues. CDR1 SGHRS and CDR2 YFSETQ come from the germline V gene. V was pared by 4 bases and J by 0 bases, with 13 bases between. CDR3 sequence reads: CASSPLGSANTGELFF. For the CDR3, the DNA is TGCGCCAGCAGCCCTCTTGGTTCAGCGAACACCGGGGAGCTGTTTTTT.

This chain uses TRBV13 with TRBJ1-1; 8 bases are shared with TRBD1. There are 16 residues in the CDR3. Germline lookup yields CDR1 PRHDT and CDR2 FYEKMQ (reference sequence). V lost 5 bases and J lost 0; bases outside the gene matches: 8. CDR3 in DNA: TGTGCCAGCAGCACCCGGACAGGGACGATGAACACTGAAGCTTTCTTT. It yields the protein CASSTRTGTMNTEAFF.

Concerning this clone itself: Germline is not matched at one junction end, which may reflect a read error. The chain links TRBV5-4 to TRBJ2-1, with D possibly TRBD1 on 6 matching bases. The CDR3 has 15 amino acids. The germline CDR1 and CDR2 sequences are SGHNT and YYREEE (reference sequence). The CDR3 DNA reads TGTGCCAGTAGCTCCACCGGGACACCATACAATGAGCAGTTCTTC. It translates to CASSSTGTPYNEQFF.

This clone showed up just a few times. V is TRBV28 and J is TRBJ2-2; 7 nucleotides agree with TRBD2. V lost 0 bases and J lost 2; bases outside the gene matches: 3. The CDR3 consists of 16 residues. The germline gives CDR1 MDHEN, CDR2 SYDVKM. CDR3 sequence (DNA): TGTGCCAGCAGTTTATGGACTAGCCCTAACACCGGGGAGCTGTTTTTT. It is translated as CASSLWTSPNTGELFF.

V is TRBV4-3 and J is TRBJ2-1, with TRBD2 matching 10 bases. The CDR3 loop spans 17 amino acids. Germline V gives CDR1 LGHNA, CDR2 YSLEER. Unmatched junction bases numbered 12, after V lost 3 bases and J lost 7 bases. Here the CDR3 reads CASSQGLLAGARNEQFF. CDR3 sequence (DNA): TGCGCCAGCAGCCAGGGTTTGCTAGCGGGGGCCAGAAATGAGCAGTTCTTC.